This paragraph covers one T cell receptor beta chain sequence. CDR1 and CDR2 from the germline V gene are SGHTA and FQGNSA. CDR3 length: 15 residues. The V gene lost 1 base and the J gene lost 0 bases, with 9 bases spanning the gap. Sequenced by immunoSEQ multiplex PCR; TCRdb stores in-frame clones only, minus some. The table lists approximately 80,000 clones, roughly 89% of them singletons. These data originate in a study of OX40 agonist ivuxolimab in advanced cancers. About the study: Patients assigned to dose escalation were diagnosed with hepatocellular carcinoma, melanoma, renal cell or head and neck cancer.

With baseline, cycle 4 day 1, and cycle 7 day 1 as timepoints, blood was sampled. Sequencing was performed on CD4+ or CD8+ T cells sorted from blood, taken in a trial of the OX40 agonist ivuxolimab. The TCR sequence derives from an adult with an advanced solid tumor such as melanoma, head and neck, liver or kidney cancer. The V call is TRBV7-2, the J call TRBJ1-1, with D maybe TRBD1 (5 bases). Here the CDR3 reads CASSLGPGLNTEAFF. In nucleotides, the CDR3 is TGTGCCAGCAGCTTAGGGCCGGGACTGAACACTGAAGCTTTCTTT.